Listed below are T cell receptor beta chains from one sample, sequenced in a study of OX40 agonist ivuxolimab in advanced cancers. Generated by immunoSEQ multiplex PCR, the TCRdb table keeps only in-frame clones and is missing some. The sample comprises about 69,000 clones, around 90% of which are singletons, and about 2.5% rests with the top ten. Sample: CD4+ or CD8+ T cells sorted from blood, taken in a trial of the OX40 agonist ivuxolimab. Every receptor here comes from an adult with an advanced solid tumor such as melanoma, head and neck, liver or kidney cancer. CDR3s include the opening cysteine and the closing phenylalanine or tryptophan. D genes are given only for firm matches. A row's size may be missing; if present it is once, few, many or a size class.

size: once; D: -; V: TRBV7-2; J: TRBJ2-1; CDR3: CASSLESVTYNEQFF; DNA: TGTGCCAGCAGCTTAGAGTCGGTAACCTACAATGAGCAGTTCTTC
size: -; D: -; V: TRBV6-1; J: TRBJ2-7; CDR3: CATRDPATYEQYF; DNA: TGTGCCACCCGGGATCCGGCCACCTACGAGCAGTACTTC
size: -; D: -; V: TRBV7-3; J: TRBJ2-7; CDR3: CASSSPYEQYF; DNA: TGTGCCAGCAGCTCCCCCTACGAGCAGTACTTC
size: -; D: -; V: TRBV7-2; J: TRBJ2-7; CDR3: CASSLLPGYEQYF; DNA: TGTGCCAGCAGCTTGCTCCCTGGCTACGAGCAGTACTTC
size: -; D: -; V: TRBV19; J: TRBJ1-2; CDR3: CASSMGRSSNYGYTF; DNA: TGTGCCAGTAGTATGGGGCGGTCCTCTAACTATGGCTACACCTTC
size: -; D: -; V: TRBV27; J: TRBJ2-5; CDR3: CASSDRWIETQYF; DNA: TGTGCCAGCAGTGACAGATGGATCGAGACCCAGTACTTC
size: -; D: TRBD1; V: TRBV7-9; J: TRBJ2-1; CDR3: CASSQPGTVNNEQFF; DNA: TGTGCCAGCAGCCAACCCGGGACAGTTAACAATGAGCAGTTCTTC
size: -; D: TRBD1; V: TRBV2; J: TRBJ1-2; CDR3: CASSDRGGNNYGYTF; DNA: TGTGCCAGCAGTGATAGAGGGGGCAATAACTATGGCTACACCTTC
size: -; D: -; V: TRBV12-5; J: TRBJ1-6; CDR3: CASSRVYNSPLHF; DNA: TGTGCTAGTTCCAGGGTTTATAATTCACCCCTCCACTTT
size: -; D: -; V: TRBV21-1; J: TRBJ1-6; CDR3: CASSKEWTGDCPSSYNSPLHF; DNA: TGTGCCAGCAGCAAAGAGTGGACAGGAGACTGTCCAAGCTCCTATAATTCACCCCTCCACTTT
size: -; D: -; V: TRBV5-4; J: TRBJ2-7; CDR3: CASSLGTRDGRIEQYF; DNA: TGTGCCAGCAGCTTGGGTACCCGGGACGGAAGGATCGAGCAGTACTTC
size: once; D: TRBD2; V: TRBV4-1; J: TRBJ2-1; CDR3: CASSQGATRLADNEQFF; DNA: TGCGCCAGCAGCCAAGGGGCAACCCGGCTAGCGGACAATGAGCAGTTCTTC
size: -; D: -; V: TRBV4-3; J: TRBJ1-2; CDR3: CASSQDTRGSYGYTF; DNA: TGCGCCAGCAGCCAAGATACAAGGGGCAGCTATGGCTACACCTTC
size: -; D: -; V: TRBV5-1; J: TRBJ2-3; CDR3: CASSLAHSTDTQYF; DNA: TGCGCCAGCAGCCTAGCGCATAGCACAGATACGCAGTATTTT
size: -; D: TRBD1; V: TRBV19; J: TRBJ1-1; CDR3: CASSIGRGHTEAFF; DNA: TGTGCCAGTAGTATTGGGAGGGGGCACACTGAAGCTTTCTTT
size: -; D: -; V: TRBV6-5; J: TRBJ2-3; CDR3: CASSSRGAGIDTQYF; DNA: TGTGCCAGCAGTTCCAGGGGGGCCGGGATAGATACGCAGTATTTT
size: -; D: -; V: TRBV2; J: TRBJ1-3; CDR3: CASRSGTTPGNTIYF; DNA: TGTGCCAGCAGGTCGGGGACAACTCCTGGAAACACCATATATTTT
size: -; D: -; V: TRBV7-6; J: TRBJ2-3; CDR3: CASSLAEADTQYF; DNA: TGTGCCAGCAGCTTAGCCGAGGCAGATACGCAGTATTTT
size: -; D: -; V: TRBV2; J: TRBJ2-7; CDR3: CASNIGAGSEEYF; DNA: TGTGCCAGCAATATAGGTGCAGGGAGCGAAGAGTACTTC
size: -; D: TRBD1; V: TRBV6-1; J: TRBJ1-1; CDR3: CASSSTGRDTEAFF; DNA: TGTGCCAGCAGCTCGACAGGGAGGGACACTGAAGCTTTCTTT
size: -; D: TRBD1; V: TRBV7-2; J: TRBJ2-7; CDR3: CASSLAEGQGQSYEQYF; DNA: TGTGCCAGCAGCTTAGCGGAGGGACAGGGGCAATCCTACGAGCAGTACTTC
size: medium-sized; D: -; V: TRBV29-1; J: TRBJ1-4; CDR3: CSAGGRNNEKLFF; DNA: TGCAGCGCTGGGGGACGGAATAATGAAAAACTGTTTTTT
size: -; D: TRBD1; V: TRBV7-6; J: TRBJ2-5; CDR3: CASSTGQPSETQYF; DNA: TGTGCCAGCAGCACGGGACAGCCGAGCGAGACCCAGTACTTC
size: -; D: -; V: TRBV29-1; J: TRBJ1-2; CDR3: CSVQGQPNYGYTF; DNA: TGCAGCGTCCAGGGACAACCTAACTATGGCTACACCTTC
size: -; D: TRBD1; V: TRBV29-1; J: TRBJ1-1; CDR3: CSGRQGAETEAFF; DNA: TGCAGCGGCCGACAGGGGGCGGAGACTGAAGCTTTCTTT
size: -; D: -; V: TRBV5-1; J: TRBJ2-3; CDR3: CASSLRDTDTQYF; DNA: TGCGCCAGCAGCTTGCGAGACACAGATACGCAGTATTTT
size: -; D: -; V: TRBV10-1; J: TRBJ2-1; CDR3: CASSPGTLTYNEQFF; DNA: TGCGCCAGCAGTCCGGGAACTTTGACCTACAATGAGCAGTTCTTC
size: -; D: -; V: TRBV28; J: TRBJ2-1; CDR3: CASSSQDPPMEQFF; DNA: TGTGCCAGCAGTTCACAGGACCCACCAATGGAGCAGTTCTTC
size: -; D: -; V: TRBV7-2; J: TRBJ2-7; CDR3: CASSLSPGGGYEQYF; DNA: TGTGCCAGCAGCTTATCGCCAGGGGGAGGGTACGAGCAGTACTTC
size: -; D: -; V: TRBV7-2; J: TRBJ1-2; CDR3: CASSTGGQNYGYTF; DNA: TGTGCCAGCAGCACCGGGGGACAAAACTATGGCTACACCTTC
size: once; D: TRBD1; V: TRBV6-5; J: TRBJ2-1; CDR3: CASSMTGYYNEQFF; DNA: TGTGCCAGCAGTATGACAGGGTACTACAATGAGCAGTTCTTC
size: -; D: TRBD1; V: TRBV6-5; J: TRBJ1-2; CDR3: CASWTGGLGLGSYTF; DNA: TGTGCCAGCTGGACAGGGGGACTAGGACTTGGGAGCTACACCTTC
size: few; D: -; V: TRBV9; J: TRBJ1-1; CDR3: CASSAQGSGTEAFF; DNA: TGTGCCAGCAGCGCCCAGGGTTCGGGCACTGAAGCTTTCTTT
size: -; D: -; V: TRBV21-1; J: TRBJ1-4; CDR3: CASLKMGTNEKLFF; DNA: TGTGCCAGCCTCAAGATGGGGACTAATGAAAAACTGTTTTTT
size: -; D: -; V: TRBV19; J: TRBJ2-5; CDR3: CASSGVLGGRETQYF; DNA: TGTGCCAGTAGTGGCGTACTAGGGGGGAGAGAGACCCAGTACTTC
size: -; D: -; V: TRBV7-2; J: TRBJ2-2; CDR3: CASSLASGSGTGELFF; DNA: TGTGCCAGCAGCTTAGCGTCAGGCTCGGGCACCGGGGAGCTGTTTTTT
size: -; D: TRBD2; V: TRBV6-5; J: TRBJ2-7; CDR3: CASRTSGGSYEQYF; DNA: TGTGCCAGCAGAACTAGCGGGGGGAGCTACGAGCAGTACTTC